This T cell receptor beta chain was sequenced during a study of radiation and T cells in renal cell carcinoma. The CDR3 is 17 amino acids. Germline values: CDR1 MDHEN, CDR2 SYDVKM. V dropped 0 bases and J dropped 1; count of bases not matched to a gene: 5. Only in-frame clones appear in the TCRdb table, and some are missing; sequencing was by immunoSEQ multiplex PCR. The sample lists 15,000 or so clones; less than 65% were seen once. Stated treatment: treatment-naive control, cytoreductive nephrectomy. This sequence joins TRBV28 and TRBJ1-1, with 10 positions matching TRBD1. Sample: tumor tissue, taken from a patient whose treatment was nephrectomy without radiotherapy. This clonotype was sampled from a man in his 60s with renal cell carcinoma. CDR3 coding DNA: TGTGCCAGCAGTTTATGGTCCGGGACAGGGGAGAACACTGAAGCTTTCTTT. As protein: CASSLWSGTGENTEAFF.